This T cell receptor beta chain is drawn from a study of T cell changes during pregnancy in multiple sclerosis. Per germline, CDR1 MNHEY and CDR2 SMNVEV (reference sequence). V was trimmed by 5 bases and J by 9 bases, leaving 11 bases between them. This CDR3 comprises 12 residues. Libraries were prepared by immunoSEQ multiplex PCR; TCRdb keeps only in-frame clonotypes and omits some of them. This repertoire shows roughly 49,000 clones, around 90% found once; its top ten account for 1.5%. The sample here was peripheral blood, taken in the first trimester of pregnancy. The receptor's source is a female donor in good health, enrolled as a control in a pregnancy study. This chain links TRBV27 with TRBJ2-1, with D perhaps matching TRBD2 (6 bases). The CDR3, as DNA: TGTGCCAGCAGTAGACTAGGGAGTGAGCAGTTCTTC. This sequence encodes CASSRLGSEQFF.